Each of the 5 T cell receptor beta chains below was sequenced from the same sample in a study of cytomegalovirus exposure and HLA in healthy donors. 60 Vbeta and 13 Jbeta primers were used in PCR. Data came from immunoSEQ multiplex PCR; TCRdb stores just in-frame clones and leaves some out. This table has hundreds of thousands of clones, about 75% appearing once. What was sequenced was PBMCs. The receptors here all came from a woman in her 30s in good health and CMV-seronegative.

The V call is TRBV5-1, the J call TRBJ1-2; 9 nucleotides line up with TRBD1. CDR3 length equals 13 residues. Looked up from germline, CDR1 is SGHRS and CDR2 is YFSETQ. J gave up 7 bases and V 1 base, and 2 bases lay outside the gene matches. The DNA of the CDR3 is TGCGCCAGCAGCTTGTCACAGGGGGCTGGCTACACCTTC. Translating gives CASSLSQGAGYTF.

The chain has TRBV19 and TRBJ1-1, with D unresolved. V lost 3 bases and J 6 bases, leaving 11 bases between the germline ends. CDR1 and CDR2 (germline): LNHDA, SQIVND (reference sequence). The CDR3 is 13 amino acids. CDR3 protein: CASSMQATSEAFF. The CDR3 DNA sequence: TGTGCCAGTAGTATGCAGGCCACCTCTGAAGCTTTCTTT.

V and J are TRBV10-3 and TRBJ1-1, with 7 bases aligning to TRBD1. The CDR3 spans 15 residues. V dropped 6 bases and J dropped 0; count of bases not matched to a gene: 7. Germline-derived CDR1 and CDR2 are ENHRY and SYGVKD. The CDR3 sequence: CAIRAATGMNTEAFF. In DNA, the CDR3 is TGTGCCATCAGAGCAGCGACAGGGATGAACACTGAAGCTTTCTTT.

The chain uses TRBV6-5 and TRBJ1-1, with 9 bases identical to TRBD1. The ends lost 4 bases at V and 5 bases at J; junction bases unmatched: 5. The CDR3 is 14 residues long. Germline V gene data show CDR1 as MNHEY and CDR2 as SVGAGI. CDR3 nucleotides: TGTGCCAGCAGTTTAAGACAGGGGGAAACTGAAGCTTTCTTT. Its protein product is CASSLRQGETEAFF.

The chain joins TRBV6-1 to TRBJ1-3; 7 bases agree with TRBD1. Per the germline V gene, CDR1 is MNHNS and CDR2 is SASEGT. The CDR3 loop spans 15 amino acids. Germline trimming cut 6 bases from V and 0 bases from J; bases unmatched to any gene: 5. The CDR3 reads CASRRTGDSGNTIYF. In nucleotides, the CDR3 is TGTGCCAGCAGGCGGACAGGCGACTCTGGAAACACCATATATTTT.